This T cell receptor (beta chain) was documented in a study of T cell changes during pregnancy in multiple sclerosis. Libraries were prepared by immunoSEQ multiplex PCR; TCRdb keeps only in-frame clonotypes and omits some of them. Here the sample spans 100,000 to 140,000 clones, 85% to 95% being singletons. Germline V gene sequence: CDR1 MGHDK, CDR2 SYGVNS. The CDR3 is 15 amino acids. Trimming shortened V by 4 bases and J by 7 bases, and 16 bases separated the two germline ends. The sample in question was peripheral blood, obtained in the third trimester of pregnancy. The receptor's source is a female donor in good health, enrolled as a control in a pregnancy study. The genes are TRBV25-1 and TRBJ1-4; D ambiguous. CDR3 loop: CASSGGGLGIEKLFF. The CDR3 region has the DNA TGTGCCAGCAGTGGAGGAGGACTAGGTATTGAAAAACTGTTTTTT.